This T cell receptor beta chain was profiled in a study of T-cell memory formation after mild COVID-19. Each CDR3 protein gets one entry after TCRdb re-called the 5' RACE reads with MiXCR. The sample has under 300,000 distinct CDR3 sequences; approximately 8.4% are singletons. The TCR was taken from a man younger than 35 who had mild COVID-19 (a few samples of this study predate the infection). Cell type and time point are not known. The sample taken for sequencing was PBMCs or a T cell subset sorted from them (not recorded which).

The CDR3 spells CASSYSVLRDLDTDTQYF. The CDR3 nucleotides read TGTGCCAGCAGTTACTCGGTTCTTCGGGACTTGGACACAGATACGCAGTATTTT. This sequence joins TRBV6-5 and TRBJ2-3; possibly TRBD2 for D (6 bases). The germline gives CDR1 MNHEY, CDR2 SVGAGI. The ends were cut back, 0 bases at V and 2 bases at J, with 18 bases in the middle. The CDR3 extends over 18 amino acids.